This T cell receptor beta chain was retrieved from a study of T-cell memory formation after mild COVID-19 (dated by TCRdb to 2020 to 2022). Some background on the complete study: TCR sequence clusters from the two donors were found to be largely donor specific. The cohort was made up of two young adult volunteers, one female and one male, who were previously healthy. T-cell clones expanding and contracting after mild COVID-19 in two donors were tracked by longitudinal TCRalpha and TCRbeta repertoire sequencing.

General conclusions and limits of the study: SARS-CoV-2 specificity was not confirmed for the second-wave clones peaking on day 37. Contracting CD4+ clones turned up mainly in the CM and EM memory subsets, whereas EMRA was where CD8+ clones were enriched. From day 15 to 85, contracting clones showed balanced CD4/CD8 phenotypes, whereas a second wave of clones that expanded from day 15 to 37 leaned towards CD4+. Some responding clones were found in pre-infection memory, which suggests that pre-existing cross-reactive memory T cells took part in the SARS-CoV-2 response. Only two mild cases were covered in the study, and larger cohorts including severe cases with pre-infection samples were considered necessary.

Sequencing used an Illumina NovaSeq 6000. TCRalpha and TCRbeta cDNA libraries were built by 5'RACE with constant-segment primers, adding sample barcodes and unique molecular identifiers. RNA was extracted from every sample with Trizol reagent. Amplification of the libraries took two PCR steps, and the second step added a second sample barcode plus Illumina TruSeq adapters. The libraries were sequenced on an Illumina NovaSeq using 2 x 150 bp paired-end reads. On the authors' methods: The reads were demultiplexed and collapsed into UMI-guided consensus sequences using migec v1.2.7. Using mixcr v2.1.11, UMI consensuses were aligned to TRA and TRB V and J templates and then assembled into clonotypes. Clonotypes were classified as expanded or contracted when called significant by both edgeR and NoisET, with noise models trained on biological replicates. For edgeR calls, the thresholds were a false discovery rate-adjusted p below 0.01 and a log2 fold-change of 1. As an exploratory analysis of dynamics, max-normalized trajectories of the 1000 most abundant clonotypes were examined with PCA combined with hierarchical clustering. Separately sequenced CD4+ and CD8+ repertoires were used to assign the CD4 or CD8 phenotype of responding clones. The public reads were reprocessed in TCRdb via fastp at Q25 and MiXCR, keeping in-frame beta chains. Identical CDR3 protein sequences are pooled into one entry, listed with their most common genes and DNA. Clone size and V and J calls follow TCRdb, not the original study. The sample table holds a few hundred thousand distinct CDR3 sequences, of which less than 25% were seen once. 8.8% of the sample is taken by the ten largest.

Ficoll-Paque density gradient centrifugation was used to isolate PBMCs. V is shortened by 8 bases, J by 1 base, and the region joining them spans 15 bases. There are 15 amino acids in the CDR3, from cysteine to phenylalanine inclusive. Only the CDR3 region is kept as DNA, spanning 45 bases read in frame from base 1. The germline V gene gives CDR1 as SNHLY and CDR2 as FYNNEI. In this sample, this clonotype turned up a few times. The target of this receptor is not known. No base quality information exists; no much larger clone differs at one position. This receptor chain uses TRBV2 and TRBJ1-5; matching of 5 bases hints at TRBD1 as the D gene. Sequenced material: PBMCs or a T cell subset sorted from them (not recorded which). The clonotype comes from an adult woman who had mild COVID-19 (a few samples of this study predate the infection). The sample titles of this study are shuffled in the database, so cell type and time point are left out; the donor was told from shared clones. The DNA sequence follows: TGTGCCAGCTGGCCGGGGCCAGGGAGCAATCAGCCCCAGCATTTT. Its protein is CASWPGPGSNQPQHF.